This T cell receptor (beta chain) was captured in a study of shared clonotypes between healthy human individuals. CDR1 and CDR2 (germline): MNHNY, SVGAGI (reference sequence). The length of the CDR3 is 16 residues. V lost 3 bases to trimming and J lost 8 bases; unmatched junction nucleotides: 9. To note about this clone: The antigen is not known.

From CD4+ cells came CD45RA+ naive and CD45RA-negative memory subsets. General study findings and limits: Clonotypes that were shared across four donors made up approximately 5.1% of naive CD4 clonotypes.

Generated by immunoSEQ multiplex PCR, the TCRdb table keeps only in-frame clones and is missing some. This table holds about 990,000 clones, around 78% found once. The chain is built from TRBV6-6 and TRBJ2-1, with 11 positions matching TRBD2. This clonotype was sampled from a man aged 18 to 29 in good health. Some clones in this sample may be carry-over from other donors' samples. Sequences were obtained from memory CD4+ T cells from PBMCs. Subset meaning: CD45RA-negative fraction. CDR3 loop: CASSYPIAGGPYEQFF. The CDR3 bases are TGTGCCAGCAGTTATCCCATAGCGGGAGGGCCCTATGAGCAGTTCTTC.